This T cell receptor (beta chain) was captured in a study of T cells after yellow fever vaccination. Findings of the study overall: Post-booster samples contained most primary-vaccination clones (about 95% CD4, approximately 88% CD8). Contaminants from the bulk population, in the form of abundant clonotypes, could be found in FACS-sorted repertoires.

Each CDR3 protein is one row after TCRdb ran MiXCR on the 5' RACE reads. Of fewer than 350,000 distinct CDR3 sequences listed, 3.6% were seen once; the top ten hold 23%. In its sample, this clonotype was seen many times. Its antigen is undetermined. The CDR3 has 14 amino acids. Germline CDR1 and CDR2: LGHNA and YSLEER. The V gene end was trimmed by 5 bases and the J gene end by 4 bases; junction bases not matched to a gene: 5. The sample here was PBMCs, taken on the day of the yellow fever booster vaccination. This TCR came from a man younger than 35 who received the YFV17D yellow fever vaccine. This chain links TRBV4-3 with TRBJ2-7; 10 bases are a match to TRBD1. CDR3 nucleotides: TGCGCCAGCAGCGGAGACAGGGGGCCATACGAGCAGTACTTC. Its protein product is CASSGDRGPYEQYF.